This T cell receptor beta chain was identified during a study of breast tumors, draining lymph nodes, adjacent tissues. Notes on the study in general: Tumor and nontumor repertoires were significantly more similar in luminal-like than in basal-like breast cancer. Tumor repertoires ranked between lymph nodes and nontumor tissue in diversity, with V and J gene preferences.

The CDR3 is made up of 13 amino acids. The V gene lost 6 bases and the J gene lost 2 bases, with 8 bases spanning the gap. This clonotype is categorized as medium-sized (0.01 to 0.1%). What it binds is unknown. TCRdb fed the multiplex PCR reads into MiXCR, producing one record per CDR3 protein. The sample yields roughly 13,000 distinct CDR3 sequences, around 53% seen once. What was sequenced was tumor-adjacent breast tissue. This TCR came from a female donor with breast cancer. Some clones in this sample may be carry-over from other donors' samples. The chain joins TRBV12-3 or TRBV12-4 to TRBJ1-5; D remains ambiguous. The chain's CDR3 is CASSLNGNQPQHF. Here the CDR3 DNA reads TGTGCCAGCAGCTTAAACGGCAATCAGCCCCAGCATTTT.